This T cell receptor beta chain derives from a study of CD8+ T cells in alopecia areata. Study-level background: Those patients who were treated received oral tofacitinib, which was given at 5 to 10 mg twice daily for moderate-to-severe alopecia areata.

The treatment was: oral pan-JAK inhibitor, 5-10 mg twice daily. As part of sample collection, lesional scalp punch biopsies and peripheral blood were taken from alopecia areata patients. Following extraction, RNA underwent reverse transcription to cDNA, which served as the sequencing template. The assay was immunoSEQ multiplex PCR, and TCRdb's table has in-frame clones only and misses some. The sample carries roughly 5,000 clones, around 64% recorded once. Overall study results and limits: Scalp data also include sequences from resident alphabeta T cells of normal skin. For patients receiving tofacitinib, scalp clonality and expanded CD8+ clones among the top 100 significantly decreased. Many expanded lesional clones persisted during tofacitinib (in both scalp and blood).

J gave up 2 bases and V 7 bases, and 13 bases lay outside the gene matches. Germline V gives CDR1 SNHLY, CDR2 FYNNEI. The CDR3 sequence is 18 residues long. As for this clone: Its specificity is unknown.

This chain links TRBV2 with TRBJ2-2; the match to TRBD2 covers 10 bases. This receptor was obtained from a human donor with alopecia areata. The sequenced sample was skin, obtained at week 24, from a patient treated with tofacitinib. CDR3 sequence (DNA): TGTGCCAGCACATTCCATCTCCTAGCGGGGGCCAACACCGGGGAGCTGTTTTTT. It translates to CASTFHLLAGANTGELFF.